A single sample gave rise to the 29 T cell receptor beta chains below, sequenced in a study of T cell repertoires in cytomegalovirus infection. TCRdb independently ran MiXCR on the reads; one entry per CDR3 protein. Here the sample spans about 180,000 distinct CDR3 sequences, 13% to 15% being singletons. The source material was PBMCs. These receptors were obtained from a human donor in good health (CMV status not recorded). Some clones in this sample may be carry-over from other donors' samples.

In nucleotides, the CDR3 is TGTGCCAGCAGCCCCCGGGCCTGGAACACTGAAGCTTTCTTT. This sequence encodes CASSPRAWNTEAFF. The chain joins TRBV4-2 to TRBJ1-1; D is unclear. Trimming cost V 4 bases and J 1 base, with 10 bases left between them. Germline-derived CDR1 and CDR2 are LGHNA and YNFKEQ. The CDR3 length is 14 residues.

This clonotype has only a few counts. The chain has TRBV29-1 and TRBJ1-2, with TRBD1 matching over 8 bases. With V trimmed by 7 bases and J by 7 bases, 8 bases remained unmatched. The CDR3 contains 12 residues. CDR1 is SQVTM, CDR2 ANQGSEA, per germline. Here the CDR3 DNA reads TGCAGCGCCACCGACAGGGGAAGTGGCTACACCTTC. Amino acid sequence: CSATDRGSGYTF. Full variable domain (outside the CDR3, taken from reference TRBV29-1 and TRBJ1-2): SAVISQKPSRDICQRGTSLTIQCQVDSQVTMMFWYRQQPGQSLTLIATANQGSEATYESGFVIDKFPISRPNLTFSTLTVSNMSPEDSSIYLCSATDRGSGYTFGSGTRLTVV.

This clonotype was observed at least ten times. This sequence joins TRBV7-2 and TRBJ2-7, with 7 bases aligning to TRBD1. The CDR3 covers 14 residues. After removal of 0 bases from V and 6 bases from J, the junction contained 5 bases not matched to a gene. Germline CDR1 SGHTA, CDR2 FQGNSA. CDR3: CASSLATGSGEQYF. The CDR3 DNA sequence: TGTGCCAGCAGCTTAGCGACAGGGAGTGGCGAGCAGTACTTC.

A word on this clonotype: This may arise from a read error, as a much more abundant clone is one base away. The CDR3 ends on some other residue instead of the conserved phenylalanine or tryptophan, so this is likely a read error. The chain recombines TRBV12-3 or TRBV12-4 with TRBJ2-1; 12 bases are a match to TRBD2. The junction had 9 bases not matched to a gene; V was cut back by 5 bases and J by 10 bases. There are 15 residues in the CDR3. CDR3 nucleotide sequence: TGTGCCAGCAGTCGTGCTAGCGGGGGGGCACAGGAGCAGTTCCTC. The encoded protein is CASSRASGGAQEQFL.

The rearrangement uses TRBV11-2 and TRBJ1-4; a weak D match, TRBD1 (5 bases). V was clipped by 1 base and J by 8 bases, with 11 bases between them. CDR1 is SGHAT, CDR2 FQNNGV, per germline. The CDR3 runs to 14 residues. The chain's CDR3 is CASSLAGLGEKLFF. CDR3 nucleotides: TGTGCCAGCAGCTTAGCAGGGCTGGGGGAAAAACTGTTTTTT. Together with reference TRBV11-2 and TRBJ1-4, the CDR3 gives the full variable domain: EAGVAQSPRYKIIEKRQSVAFWCNPISGHATLYWYQQILGQGPKLLIQFQNNGVVDDSQLPKDRFSAERLKGVDSTLKIQPAKLEDSAVYLCASSLAGLGEKLFFGSGTQLSVL.

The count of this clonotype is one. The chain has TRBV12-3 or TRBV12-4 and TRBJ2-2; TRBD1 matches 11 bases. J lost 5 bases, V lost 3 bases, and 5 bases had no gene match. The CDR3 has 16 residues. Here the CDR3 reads CASSFGQGARTGELFF. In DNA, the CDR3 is TGTGCCAGCAGTTTCGGACAGGGGGCGCGAACCGGGGAGCTGTTTTTT.

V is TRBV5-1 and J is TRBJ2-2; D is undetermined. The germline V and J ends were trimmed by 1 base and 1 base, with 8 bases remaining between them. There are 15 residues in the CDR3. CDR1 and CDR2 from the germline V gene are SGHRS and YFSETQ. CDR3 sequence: CASSLYALNTGELFF. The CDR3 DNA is TGCGCCAGCAGCTTGTACGCCCTGAACACCGGGGAGCTGTTTTTT. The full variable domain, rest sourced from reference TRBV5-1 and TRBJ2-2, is KAGVTQTPRYLIKTRGQQVTLSCSPISGHRSVSWYQQTPGQGLQFLFEYFSETQRNKGNFPGRFSGRQFSNSRSEMNVSTLELGDSALYLCASSLYALNTGELFFGEGSRLTVL.

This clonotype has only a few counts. The CDR3 nucleotides are TGTGCCAGCAGTGAGGACAGAACCTACGAGCAGTACTTC. Translation gives CASSEDRTYEQYF. The chain couples TRBV2 to TRBJ2-7; a weak D match, TRBD1 (6 bases). The CDR3 contains 13 residues. Germline loops: CDR1 SNHLY, CDR2 FYNNEI. V was clipped by 3 bases and J by 2 bases, with 8 bases between them.

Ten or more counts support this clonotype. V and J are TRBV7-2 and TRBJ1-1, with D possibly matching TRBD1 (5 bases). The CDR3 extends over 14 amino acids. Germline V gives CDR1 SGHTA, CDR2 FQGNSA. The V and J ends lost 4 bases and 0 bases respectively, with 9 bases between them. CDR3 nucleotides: TGTGCCAGCAGCTCCGGGACGCTGAACACTGAAGCTTTCTTT. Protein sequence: CASSSGTLNTEAFF.

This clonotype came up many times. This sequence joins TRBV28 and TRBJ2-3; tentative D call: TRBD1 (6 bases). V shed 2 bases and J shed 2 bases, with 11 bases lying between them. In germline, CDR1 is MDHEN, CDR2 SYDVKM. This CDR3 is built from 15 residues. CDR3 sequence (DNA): TGTGCCAGCAGTTTAAACACAGGGTCCACAGATACGCAGTATTTT. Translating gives CASSLNTGSTDTQYF.

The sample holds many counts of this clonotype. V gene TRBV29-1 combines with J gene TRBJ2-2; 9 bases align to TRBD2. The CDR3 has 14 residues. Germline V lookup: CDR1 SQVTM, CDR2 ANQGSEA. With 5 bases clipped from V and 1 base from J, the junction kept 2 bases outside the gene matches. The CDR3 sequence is CSVKTSGNTGELFF. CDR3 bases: TGCAGCGTTAAGACTAGCGGGAACACCGGGGAGCTGTTTTTT.

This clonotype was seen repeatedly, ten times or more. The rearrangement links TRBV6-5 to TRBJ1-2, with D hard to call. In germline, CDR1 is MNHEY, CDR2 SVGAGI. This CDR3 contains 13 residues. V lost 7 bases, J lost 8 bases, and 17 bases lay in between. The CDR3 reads CASKRPELVGYTF. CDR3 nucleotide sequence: TGTGCCAGCAAGAGGCCCGAGCTGGTGGGCTACACCTTC.

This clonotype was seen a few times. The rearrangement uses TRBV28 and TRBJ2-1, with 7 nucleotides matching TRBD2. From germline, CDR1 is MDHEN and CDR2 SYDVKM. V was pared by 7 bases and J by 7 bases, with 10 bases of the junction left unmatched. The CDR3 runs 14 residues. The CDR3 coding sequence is TGTGCCAGCATCCCACGAGCGGGGAGAAATGAGCAGTTCTTC. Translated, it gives CASIPRAGRNEQFF.

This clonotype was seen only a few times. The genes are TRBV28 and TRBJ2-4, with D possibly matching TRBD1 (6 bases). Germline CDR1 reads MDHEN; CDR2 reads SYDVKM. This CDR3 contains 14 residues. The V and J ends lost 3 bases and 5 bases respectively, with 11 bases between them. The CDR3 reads CASSFRGPENIQYF. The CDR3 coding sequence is TGTGCCAGCAGTTTCAGGGGTCCGGAAAACATTCAGTACTTC.

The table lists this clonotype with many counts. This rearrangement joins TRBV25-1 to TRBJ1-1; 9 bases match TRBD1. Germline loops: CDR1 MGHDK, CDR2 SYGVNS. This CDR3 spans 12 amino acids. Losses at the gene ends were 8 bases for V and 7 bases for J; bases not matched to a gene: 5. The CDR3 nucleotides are TGTGCCAGCTCGGGACAGGGACTTGAAGCTTTCTTT. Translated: CASSGQGLEAFF. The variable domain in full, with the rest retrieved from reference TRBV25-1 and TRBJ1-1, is EADIYQTPRYLVIGTGKKITLECSQTMGHDKMYWYQQDPGMELHLIHYSYGVNSTEKGDLSSESTVSRIRTEHFPLTLESARPSHTSQYLCASSGQGLEAFFGQGTRLTVV.

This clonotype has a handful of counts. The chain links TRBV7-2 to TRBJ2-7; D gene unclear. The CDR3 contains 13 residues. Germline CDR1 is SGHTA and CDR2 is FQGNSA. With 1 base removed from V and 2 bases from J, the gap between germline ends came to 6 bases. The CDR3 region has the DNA TGTGCCAGCAGCTTAGTTAACACCTACGAGCAGTACTTC. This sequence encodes CASSLVNTYEQYF.

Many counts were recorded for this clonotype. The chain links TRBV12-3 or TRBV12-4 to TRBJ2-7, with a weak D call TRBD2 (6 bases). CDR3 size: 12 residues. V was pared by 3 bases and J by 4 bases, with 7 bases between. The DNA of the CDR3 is TGTGCCAGCAGTTTTCGGGGGTACGAGCAGTACTTC. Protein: CASSFRGYEQYF.

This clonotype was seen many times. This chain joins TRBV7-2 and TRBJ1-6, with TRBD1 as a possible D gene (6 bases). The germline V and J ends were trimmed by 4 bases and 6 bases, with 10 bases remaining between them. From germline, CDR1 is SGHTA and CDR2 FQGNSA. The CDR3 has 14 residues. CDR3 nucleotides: TGTGCCAGCAGCTGGACAGCCGCTAATTCACCCCTCCACTTT. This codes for CASSWTAANSPLHF. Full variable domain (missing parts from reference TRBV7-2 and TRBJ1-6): GAGVSQSPSNKVTEKGKDVELRCDPISGHTALYWYRQSLGQGLEFLIYFQGNSAPDKSGLPSDRFSAERTGGSVSTLTIQRTQQEDSAVYLCASSWTAANSPLHFGNGTRLTVT.

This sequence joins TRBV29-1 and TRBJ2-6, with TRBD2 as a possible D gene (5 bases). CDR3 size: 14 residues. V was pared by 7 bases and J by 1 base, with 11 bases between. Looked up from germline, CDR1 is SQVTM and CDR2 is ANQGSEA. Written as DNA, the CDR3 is TGCAGCGCGGGGATGGAATCTGGGGCCAACGTCCTGACTTTC. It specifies CSAGMESGANVLTF.

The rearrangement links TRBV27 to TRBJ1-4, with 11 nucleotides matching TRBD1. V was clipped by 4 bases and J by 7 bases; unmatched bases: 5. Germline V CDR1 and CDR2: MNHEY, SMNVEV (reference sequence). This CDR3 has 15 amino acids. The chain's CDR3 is CASSSAGQGGEKLFF. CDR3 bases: TGTGCCAGCAGTTCTGCGGGACAGGGGGGTGAAAAACTGTTTTTT.

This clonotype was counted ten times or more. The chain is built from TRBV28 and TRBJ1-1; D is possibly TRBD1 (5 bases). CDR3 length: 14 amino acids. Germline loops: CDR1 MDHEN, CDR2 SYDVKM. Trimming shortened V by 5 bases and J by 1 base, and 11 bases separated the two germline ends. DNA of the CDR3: TGTGCCAGCAGTCTCCGACAGAGGAACACTGAAGCTTTCTTT. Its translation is CASSLRQRNTEAFF.

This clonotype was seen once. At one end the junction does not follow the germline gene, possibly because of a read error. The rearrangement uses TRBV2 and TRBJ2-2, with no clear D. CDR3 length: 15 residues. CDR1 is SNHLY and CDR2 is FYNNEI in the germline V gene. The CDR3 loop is CGSNPRLTPLGELFF. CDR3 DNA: TGTGGCAGCAACCCTAGACTCACCCCCCTCGGGGAGCTGTTTTTT.

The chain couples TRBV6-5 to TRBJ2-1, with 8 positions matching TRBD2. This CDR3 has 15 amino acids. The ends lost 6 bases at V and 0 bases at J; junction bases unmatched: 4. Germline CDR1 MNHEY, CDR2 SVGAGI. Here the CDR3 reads CASRVSGISYNEQFF. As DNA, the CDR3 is TGTGCCAGCAGGGTTAGCGGGATCTCCTACAATGAGCAGTTCTTC.

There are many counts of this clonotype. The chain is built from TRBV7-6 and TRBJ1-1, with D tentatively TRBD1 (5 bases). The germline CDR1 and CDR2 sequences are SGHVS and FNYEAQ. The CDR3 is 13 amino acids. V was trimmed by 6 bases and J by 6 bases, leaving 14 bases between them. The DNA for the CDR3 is TGTGCCAGCAGGAAAACACCGACAGCTGAAGCTTTCTTT. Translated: CASRKTPTAEAFF.

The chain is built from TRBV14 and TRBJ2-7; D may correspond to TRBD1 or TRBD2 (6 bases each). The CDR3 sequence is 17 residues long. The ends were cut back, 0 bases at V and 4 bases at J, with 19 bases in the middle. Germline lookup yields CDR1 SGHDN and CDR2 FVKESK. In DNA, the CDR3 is TGTGCCAGCAGCCAAGATCCTCGTGGGGGGCTACGGTACGAGCAGTACTTC. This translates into CASSQDPRGGLRYEQYF.

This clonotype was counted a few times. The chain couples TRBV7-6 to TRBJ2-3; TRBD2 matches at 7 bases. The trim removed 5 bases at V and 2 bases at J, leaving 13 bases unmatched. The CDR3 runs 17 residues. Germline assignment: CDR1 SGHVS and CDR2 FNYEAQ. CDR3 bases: TGTGCCAGCAGCCGAACCTTAGCGGGCTCGGTCACAGATACGCAGTATTTT. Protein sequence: CASSRTLAGSVTDTQYF.

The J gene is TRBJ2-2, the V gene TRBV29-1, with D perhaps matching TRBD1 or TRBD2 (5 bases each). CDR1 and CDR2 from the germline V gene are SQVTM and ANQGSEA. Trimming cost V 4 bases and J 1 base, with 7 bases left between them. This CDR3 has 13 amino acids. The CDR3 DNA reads TGCAGCGTTGGGGACCTGAACACCGGGGAGCTGTTTTTT. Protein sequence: CSVGDLNTGELFF.

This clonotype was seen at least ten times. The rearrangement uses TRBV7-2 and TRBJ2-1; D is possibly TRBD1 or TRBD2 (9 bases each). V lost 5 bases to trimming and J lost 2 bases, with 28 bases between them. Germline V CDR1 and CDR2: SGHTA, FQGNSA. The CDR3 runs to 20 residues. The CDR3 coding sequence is TGTGCCAGCAGCAAGCCAAACGGGACAGGGATAGCGGGAGCCTACAATGAGCAGTTCTTC. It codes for CASSKPNGTGIAGAYNEQFF.

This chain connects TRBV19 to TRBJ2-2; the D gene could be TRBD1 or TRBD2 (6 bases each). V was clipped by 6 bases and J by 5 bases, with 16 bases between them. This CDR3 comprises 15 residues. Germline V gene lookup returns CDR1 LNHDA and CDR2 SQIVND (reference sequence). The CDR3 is CASRIQGRGTGELFF. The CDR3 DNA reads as TGTGCCAGTAGGATACAGGGCCGGGGGACCGGGGAGCTGTTTTTT.